The clone carrying this TCR beta chain was counted between two and nine times. The antigen is undetermined. The data stem from a study of cytomegalovirus exposure and HLA in healthy donors. Points from the study as a whole: Generally TCR sequences proved uncommon, though certain public TCRs appeared in numerous donors.

Each donor was nominally healthy when sampled (though unrecorded immune exposures were likely). The V gene lost 2 bases and the J gene lost 8 bases, with 13 bases spanning the gap. The CDR3 is 14 residues long. Germline V gives CDR1 SGHRS, CDR2 YFSETQ. The PCR contained 60 Vbeta and 13 Jbeta primers. Generated by immunoSEQ multiplex PCR, the TCRdb table keeps only in-frame clones and is missing some. The repertoire holds about 150,000 clones, approximately 79% seen once, with approximately 2.9% in the top ten. The specimen sequenced was PBMCs. V gene TRBV5-1 combines with J gene TRBJ1-4; TRBD1 is a possible D gene (5 bases). The TCR comes from a woman in her twenties or thirties in good health and CMV-seronegative. CDR3 region: CASSFGRGGEKLFF. As DNA, the CDR3 is TGCGCCAGCAGCTTCGGGCGTGGGGGGGAAAAACTGTTTTTT.